These T cell receptor beta chains were read from a single sample in a study of T cells after yellow fever vaccination. MiXCR, applied by TCRdb to the 5' RACE reads, yields one record per CDR3 protein. This sample yields about 220,000 distinct CDR3 sequences, of which about 3% are seen a single time; around 3.3% belongs to the top ten. The sequencing here drew on CD4+ T cells sorted from PBMCs, taken 10 days after the yellow fever booster vaccination. These receptors all stem from a man between 18 and 35 years old who received the YFV17D yellow fever vaccine. The CDR3 runs from the conserved cysteine through the conserved F or W. A D gene is named only where the DNA matches it firmly. A clone size is listed for some rows: how often the clone was seen (once, few, many), or a class if it is expanded.

j_gene,v_gene,d_gene,abundance,CDR3nt,CDR3aa
TRBJ1-2,TRBV12-3/TRBV12-4,TRBD1,few,TGTGCCAGCACCCCCCGGGCAGGGGGCTATGGCTACACCTTC,CASTPRAGGYGYTF
TRBJ1-2,TRBV5-1,TRBD1,few,TGCGCCAGCAGCGTCGACAGGGGTTGGTATGGCTACACCTTC,CASSVDRGWYGYTF
TRBJ2-2,TRBV6-2/TRBV6-3,-,-,TGTGCCAGCAGTTACTATAACACCGGGGAGCTGTTTTTT,CASSYYNTGELFF
TRBJ2-5,TRBV7-8,-,-,TGTGCCAGCAGCTTTGTTAACCGGCGGGGAGAGACCCAGTACTTC,CASSFVNRRGETQYF
TRBJ1-2,TRBV6-5,TRBD1,many,TGTGCCAGCAGTTTCTTACGGGACAGCTATGGCTACACCTTC,CASSFLRDSYGYTF
TRBJ2-5,TRBV19,-,-,TGTGCCAGTAGTATGGTACCCCAAGAGACCCAGTACTTC,CASSMVPQETQYF
TRBJ2-2,TRBV27,-,few,TGTGCCAGCAGTTGGGACCGGCAAACCGGGGAGCTGTTTTTT,CASSWDRQTGELFF
TRBJ1-4,TRBV25-1,-,-,TGTGCCAGCAGTGACCCTCTCGGGGGTGGGGGTAATGAAAAACTGTTTTTT,CASSDPLGGGGNEKLFF
TRBJ1-4,TRBV5-1,TRBD1,many,TGCGCCAGCAGCCTGGGACAGGGGGCAACTAATGAAAAACTGTTTTTT,CASSLGQGATNEKLFF
TRBJ2-5,TRBV6-5,TRBD2,-,TGTGCCAGCAGTTCCAGCGGGGGGAGGGAAGAGACCCAGTACTTC,CASSSSGGREETQYF
TRBJ2-3,TRBV20-1,-,many,TGCAGTGCTGATAAGCCCGAGACGGATACGCAGTATTTT,CSADKPETDTQYF
TRBJ2-1,TRBV5-4,-,-,TGTGCCAGCAGCTTGCTTCCTGCAGGGCAGAATGAGCAGTTCTTC,CASSLLPAGQNEQFF
TRBJ2-2,TRBV11-3,-,many,TGTGCCAGCAGTCCCGGGACGAACACCGGGGAGCTGTTTTTT,CASSPGTNTGELFF